The source of this T cell receptor beta chain is a study of response to subunit inactivated influenza vaccine. Using its own MiXCR run on the RT-PCR reads, TCRdb lists one record per CDR3 protein. The top ten hold about 11% of the sample, which has around 200,000 distinct CDR3 sequences, approximately 9.2% seen once. Trimming pared 2 bases from V and 2 bases from J, leaving 9 bases between. The CDR3 length is 14 residues. Germline V gives CDR1 MNHEY, CDR2 SVGAGI. This clonotype was seen ten or more times. The sample was non-naive T cells sorted from PBMCs, taken on the day of vaccination. The source is a man aged 50 or older who received an inactivated influenza vaccine. The rearrangement joins TRBV6-5 to TRBJ2-5, with D possibly being TRBD1 (6 bases). The CDR3 is CASSYVQGQETQYF. DNA for the CDR3: TGTGCCAGCAGTTACGTTCAGGGGCAAGAGACCCAGTACTTC.